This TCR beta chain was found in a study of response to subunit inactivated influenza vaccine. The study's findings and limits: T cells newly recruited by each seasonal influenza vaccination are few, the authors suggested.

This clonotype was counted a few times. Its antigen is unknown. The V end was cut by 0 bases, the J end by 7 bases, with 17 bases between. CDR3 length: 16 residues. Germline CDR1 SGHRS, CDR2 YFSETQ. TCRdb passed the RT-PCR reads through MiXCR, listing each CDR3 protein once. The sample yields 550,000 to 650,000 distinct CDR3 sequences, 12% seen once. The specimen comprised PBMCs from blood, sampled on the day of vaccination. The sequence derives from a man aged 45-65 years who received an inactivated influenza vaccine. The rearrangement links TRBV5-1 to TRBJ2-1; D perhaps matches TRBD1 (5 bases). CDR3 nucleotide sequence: TGCGCCAGCAGCTTGGCAGGGTACGGAGCAGGGAATGAGCAGTTCTTC. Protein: CASSLAGYGAGNEQFF.